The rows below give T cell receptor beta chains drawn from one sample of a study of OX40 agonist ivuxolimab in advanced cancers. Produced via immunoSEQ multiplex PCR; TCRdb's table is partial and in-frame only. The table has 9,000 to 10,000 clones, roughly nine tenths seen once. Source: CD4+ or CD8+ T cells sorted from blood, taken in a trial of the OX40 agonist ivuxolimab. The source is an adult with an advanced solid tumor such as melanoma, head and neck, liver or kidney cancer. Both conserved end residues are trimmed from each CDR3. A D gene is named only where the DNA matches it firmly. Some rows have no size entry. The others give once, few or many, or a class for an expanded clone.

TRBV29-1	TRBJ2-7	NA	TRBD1	SAGGRSYEQY
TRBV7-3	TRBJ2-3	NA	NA	ASSFQAGSAGGTQY
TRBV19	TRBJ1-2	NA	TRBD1	ASTPPGQGSSGGYT
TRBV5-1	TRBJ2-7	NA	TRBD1	ASSSPGQGAYEQY
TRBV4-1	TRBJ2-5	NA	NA	ASSSTSTEETQY
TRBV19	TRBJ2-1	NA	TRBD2	ATTSASSYNEQF
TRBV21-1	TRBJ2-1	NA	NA	ASSKGQGCYNEQF
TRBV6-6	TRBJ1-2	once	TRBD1	ASTERRDRGDGYT
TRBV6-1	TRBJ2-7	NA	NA	ASRPPSKNEQY
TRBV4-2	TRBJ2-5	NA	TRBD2	ASSQGGLAGGPGETQY